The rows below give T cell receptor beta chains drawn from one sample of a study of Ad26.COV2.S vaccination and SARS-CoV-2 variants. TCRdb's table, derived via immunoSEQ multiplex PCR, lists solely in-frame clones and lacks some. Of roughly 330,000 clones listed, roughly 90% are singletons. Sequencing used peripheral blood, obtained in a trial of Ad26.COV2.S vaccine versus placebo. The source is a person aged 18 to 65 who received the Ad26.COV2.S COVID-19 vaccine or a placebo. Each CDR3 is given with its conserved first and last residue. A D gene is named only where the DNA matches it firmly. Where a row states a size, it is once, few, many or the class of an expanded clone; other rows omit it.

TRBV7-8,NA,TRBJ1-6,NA,CASSGTYNSPLHF,TGTGCCAGCAGTGGGACTTATAATTCACCCCTCCACTTT
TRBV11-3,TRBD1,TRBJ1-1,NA,CASSPRTGDTEAFF,TGTGCCAGCAGCCCCCGGACAGGAGACACTGAAGCTTTCTTT
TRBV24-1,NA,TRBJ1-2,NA,CATSDGGLEGGYTF,TGTGCCACCAGTGATGGGGGGCTGGAGGGTGGCTACACCTTC
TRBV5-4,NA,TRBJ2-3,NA,CASSLVFMTASTDTQYF,TGTGCCAGCAGCTTGGTGTTCATGACTGCTAGCACAGATACGCAGTATTTT
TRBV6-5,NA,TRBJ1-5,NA,CASSKAGWGNQPQHF,TGTGCCAGCAGTAAGGCCGGGTGGGGCAATCAGCCCCAGCATTTT
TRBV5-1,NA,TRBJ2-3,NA,CASSSSGDTQYF,TGCGCCAGCAGCTCCTCGGGGGATACGCAGTATTTT
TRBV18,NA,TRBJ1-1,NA,CASSAGNTEAFF,TGTGCCAGCTCAGCCGGGAACACTGAAGCTTTCTTT
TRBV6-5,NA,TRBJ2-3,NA,CASSNQGTDTQYF,TGTGCCAGCAGCAATCAGGGGACAGATACGCAGTATTTT
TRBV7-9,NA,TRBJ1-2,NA,CASSKQDYGYTF,TGTGCCAGCAGCAAGCAGGATTATGGCTACACCTTC
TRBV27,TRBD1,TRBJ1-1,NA,CASSLYGQGPGTEAFF,TGTGCCAGCAGTTTATACGGACAGGGCCCGGGAACTGAAGCTTTCTTT
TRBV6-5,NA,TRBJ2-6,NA,CASNTASSGANVLTF,TGTGCCAGCAATACAGCGAGCTCTGGGGCCAACGTCCTGACTTTC
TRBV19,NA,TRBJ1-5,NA,CASSIIHSNQPQHF,TGTGCCAGTAGTATTATCCACAGCAATCAGCCCCAGCATTTT
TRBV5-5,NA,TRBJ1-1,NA,CASSFGLNKNTEAFF,TGTGCCAGCAGCTTCGGGCTTAATAAGAACACTGAAGCTTTCTTT
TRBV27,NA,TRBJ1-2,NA,CASSLGGGEIGYTF,TGTGCCAGCAGTTTAGGGGGTGGGGAGATTGGCTACACCTTC
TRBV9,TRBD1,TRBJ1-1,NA,CASSVEGDRGHTEAFF,TGTGCCAGCAGCGTAGAAGGGGACAGGGGGCACACTGAAGCTTTCTTT
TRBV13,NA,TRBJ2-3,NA,CASSFIADSTDTQYF,TGTGCCAGCAGCTTCATAGCGGATAGCACAGATACGCAGTATTTT
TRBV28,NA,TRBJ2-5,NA,CATSSSQETQYF,TGTGCCACCTCTAGTTCCCAAGAGACCCAGTACTTC
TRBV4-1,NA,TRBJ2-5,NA,CASSQDLRETQYF,TGCGCCAGCAGCCAAGATCTAAGGGAGACCCAGTACTTC
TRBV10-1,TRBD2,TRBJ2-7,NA,CASSSYSGGYEQYF,TGCGCCAGCAGTAGCTATAGCGGGGGTTACGAGCAGTACTTC
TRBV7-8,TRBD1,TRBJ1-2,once,CASSLSPRQGDYGYTF,TGTGCCAGCAGCTTATCCCCCAGACAGGGGGACTATGGCTACACCTTC
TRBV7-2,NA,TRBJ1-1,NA,CASSLGQHTEAFF,TGTGCCAGCAGCTTAGGTCAGCACACTGAAGCTTTCTTT
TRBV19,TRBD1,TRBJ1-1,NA,CASSIDQGARAFF,TGTGCCAGTAGTATAGATCAGGGGGCGAGGGCTTTCTTT
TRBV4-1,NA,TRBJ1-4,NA,CASSLDYTGSDEKLFF,TGCGCCAGCAGCCTAGATTACACAGGGAGCGATGAAAAACTGTTTTTT
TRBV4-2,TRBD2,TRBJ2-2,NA,CASSQTSGISTGELFF,TGTGCCAGCAGCCAAACTAGCGGGATAAGCACCGGGGAGCTGTTTTTT
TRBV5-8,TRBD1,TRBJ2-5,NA,CASSLTHRGETQYF,TGTGCCAGCAGCTTAACTCACAGGGGGGAGACCCAGTACTTC
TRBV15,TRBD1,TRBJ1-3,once,CATSRVGTGGPSGNTIYF,TGTGCCACCAGCAGAGTCGGTACAGGGGGGCCCTCTGGAAACACCATATATTTT
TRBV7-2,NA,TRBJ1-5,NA,CASSLGGNNQPQHF,TGTGCCAGCAGCTTAGGAGGGAACAATCAGCCCCAGCATTTT
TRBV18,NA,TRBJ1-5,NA,CASSPPTGRSNQPQHF,TGTGCCAGCTCACCACCAACGGGACGGAGCAATCAGCCCCAGCATTTT
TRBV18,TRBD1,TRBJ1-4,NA,CAGSQGTDEKLFF,TGTGCCGGCTCGCAAGGGACAGACGAAAAACTGTTTTTT
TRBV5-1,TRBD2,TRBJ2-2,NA,CASSLRGDEARELFF,TGCGCCAGCAGCTTGCGGGGGGATGAGGCCAGGGAGCTGTTTTTT
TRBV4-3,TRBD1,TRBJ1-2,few,CASSQEKSGQGPPYGYTF,TGCGCCAGCAGCCAAGAAAAAAGCGGACAGGGACCTCCCTATGGCTACACCTTC
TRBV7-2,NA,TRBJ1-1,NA,CASSLLREGAFF,TGTGCCAGCAGCTTACTCAGAGAAGGGGCTTTCTTT
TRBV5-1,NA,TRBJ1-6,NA,CASRQWTELNSPLHF,TGCGCCAGCAGACAATGGACAGAATTAAATTCACCCCTCCACTTT